A single T cell receptor (beta chain) is shown here with its context. The antigen remains unidentified. Method: immunoSEQ multiplex PCR; TCRdb's copy keeps in-frame clones and lacks some. The data hold about 5,600 clones, with less than 85% observed a single time. With V trimmed by 4 bases and J by 6 bases, 10 bases remained unmatched. The V gene's germline CDR1 is SGHNT and CDR2 YYREEE (reference sequence). The CDR3 is made up of 15 amino acids. These data originate in a study of immune cell composition in non-small cell lung cancer. As for the study in general: Histologic subtype was mainly adenocarcinoma or squamous cell carcinoma. Study findings and constraints: Tumour-associated clones >0.5% occurred in approximately 34% of adenocarcinomas, 75% of squamous. Adenocarcinomas with higher top tumour-associated clone frequency had more reactive TILs. Lung squamous cell carcinoma tumours had significantly higher top 10 clone scores and productive clonality than lung adenocarcinoma.

This chain connects TRBV5-4 to TRBJ2-1; 7 bases are shared with TRBD2. The TCR sequence derives from a human donor with non-small cell lung cancer. Sequencing was done on a sample of lung tumor tissue. The DNA for the CDR3 is TGTGCCAGCAGCCAAGGTGGGGAGGGGTTCAATGAGCAGTTCTTC. Amino acid sequence: CASSQGGEGFNEQFF.